The clone carrying this TCR beta chain was found a few times. Its antigen is unknown. Germline assignment: CDR1 DFQATT and CDR2 SNEGSKA (reference sequence). V dropped 3 bases and J dropped 4 bases, with 3 bases sitting between them. This CDR3 region has 11 residues. The record originates from a study of T cells after yellow fever vaccination. Study results and limitations: Most primary-vaccination clones reappeared after the booster (around 95% CD4, around 88% CD8).

The 5'RACE template-switching step produced TCR cDNA and added a universal primer site and UMIs. Each CDR3 protein is one row after TCRdb ran MiXCR on the 5' RACE reads. The sample yields approximately 150,000 distinct CDR3 sequences, roughly 8% seen once. The receptor comes from a man between 25 and 39 years old who received the YFV17D yellow fever vaccine. The sequencing used CD4+ T cells sorted from PBMCs, collected 5 days after the yellow fever booster vaccination. The chain couples TRBV20-1 to TRBJ2-2; D is unresolved. The CDR3 DNA is TGCAGTGCTAGGAGCACCGGGGAGCTGTTTTTT. It codes for CSARSTGELFF.